The sequence of this TCR beta chain was determined in a study of CXCR3-negative and CXCR3-positive naive CD8 T cells. Study summary: A total of some 130 million TRB reads was generated, with about 1.5 +/- 0.3 million per library.

Of note for this clonotype: Its antigen is not known.

UMI-labeled 5' RACE TRB cDNA libraries were prepared from the cells. One entry per CDR3 protein, without DNA, is what TCRdb gives after re-calling the 5' RACE reads. Recorded here are 60,000 to 65,000 distinct CDR3 sequences; the top ten clones represent around 0.8%. Among CD8+ T cells, naive ones were CD45RO-CCR7+CD27+CD95-. The CDR3 has 17 residues. Germline V lookup: CDR1 MDHEN, CDR2 SYDVKM. Study results and caveats: TRB CDR3 hydrophobicity was greater in CXCR3-positive naive cells than in CXCR3-negative naive cells. Whereas memory cells differed, naive CXCR3-negative and CXCR3-positive cells shared similar TRBV-TRBJ usage.

The receptor's source is a human donor in good health. Some clones in this sample may be carry-over from other donors' samples. The rearrangement joins TRBV28 to TRBJ2-4; TCRdb's D call of TRBD2 is untestable without DNA. Material: naive CXCR3+ CD8+ T cells from blood. Subset reported: CD45RO-CCR7+CD27+CD95- naive CD8+ T cells expressing CXCR3 (TNR3+). The CDR3 reads CASSLPRGGDPKNIQYF.